These T cell receptor beta chains were read from a single sample in a study of T cell repertoires in cytomegalovirus infection. Each CDR3 protein gets one entry after TCRdb re-called the reads with MiXCR. Among under 850,000 distinct CDR3 sequences, roughly a third were seen once, and the ten largest hold around 2.6%. The source material was PBMCs. The receptors come from a human donor in good health (CMV status not recorded). Some clones in this sample may be carry-over from other donors' samples. Each CDR3 is given with its conserved first and last residue. The order of the fields is clone size, D gene, V gene, J gene, CDR3 protein, CDR3 DNA. The D gene is left open where the match is weak. Expanded clones are given a class, and other clones once, few, many or no size at all.

few,-,TRBV7-9,TRBJ1-4,CASQNEKLFF,TGTGCCAGTCAAAATGAAAAACTGTTTTTT
once,TRBD1,TRBV4-2,TRBJ2-6,CASSLDRDRGQPGANVLTF,TGTGCCAGCAGCCTAGACCGGGACAGGGGACAACCTGGGGCCAACGTCCTGACTTTC
-,-,TRBV2,TRBJ1-1,CASSLPEKRGTEAFF,TGTGCCAGCAGTTTACCCGAGAAGCGGGGCACTGAAGCTTTCTTT
-,-,TRBV12-3/TRBV12-4,TRBJ1-1,CASSRTTTSEAFF,TGTGCCAGCAGTCGGACGACAACGTCTGAAGCTTTCTTT
few,-,TRBV12-5,TRBJ2-4,CASGLEGKRQAKNIQYF,TGTGCTAGTGGTTTGGAGGGGAAGCGTCAAGCCAAAAACATTCAGTACTTC
-,TRBD1,TRBV12-3/TRBV12-4,TRBJ2-2,CASSIDRVIGTGELFF,TGTGCCAGCAGTATAGACAGGGTCATCGGCACCGGGGAGCTGTTTTTT
many,-,TRBV7-2,TRBJ1-3,CASSSASGNTIYF,TGTGCCAGCAGCTCCGCCTCTGGAAACACCATATATTTT
few,-,TRBV6-1,TRBJ1-1,CASREVTRGKNTEAFF,TGTGCCAGCAGAGAAGTGACCCGAGGAAAGAACACTGAAGCTTTCTTT
few,-,TRBV5-4,TRBJ2-3,CASSSLADTQYF,TGTGCCAGCAGCTCCTTAGCAGATACGCAGTATTTT
-,-,TRBV24-1,TRBJ1-2,CATSPLGTTF,TGTGCCACCAGTCCGCTGGGGACGACCTTC
-,-,TRBV14,TRBJ1-1,CASSQSSEAFF,TGTGCCAGCAGCCAATCAAGTGAAGCTTTCTTT
-,TRBD1,TRBV7-9,TRBJ1-4,CASSSDTYRGAQF,TGTGCCAGCAGCTCCGACACATACAGGGGCGCCCAATTT
few,-,TRBV14,TRBJ2-3,CASSQDSDRHTQYF,TGTGCCAGCAGCCAAGACTCCGACCGCCATACGCAGTATTTT
many,-,TRBV7-3,TRBJ2-1,CASSLTRLPSSYNEQFF,TGTGCCAGCAGCTTAACGAGGCTACCGAGCTCCTACAATGAGCAGTTCTTC
few,TRBD1,TRBV5-1,TRBJ1-4,CASSSTDRVKNEKLFF,TGCGCCAGCAGCTCTACCGACAGGGTAAAGAATGAAAAACTGTTTTTT
-,TRBD2,TRBV7-6,TRBJ2-2,CASSLGLSNTVELFF,TGTGCTAGCAGCTTGGGACTATCGAACACCGTTGAGCTGTTTTTT
-,-,TRBV12-3/TRBV12-4,TRBJ1-2,CASSQDFSYGYTF,TGTGCCAGCAGTCAAGATTTTAGCTATGGCTACACCTTC
-,TRBD1,TRBV28,TRBJ1-2,CASSPLGTAIGF,TGTGCCAGCTCCCCTTTGGGGACAGCAATAGGTTTT
-,TRBD1,TRBV28,TRBJ2-7,CASSTRGNYEQYF,TGTGCCAGCAGTACCAGGGGGAACTACGAGCAGTACTTC
-,TRBD2,TRBV20-1,TRBJ2-1,CSARDLPRLADRRYNEQFF,TGCAGTGCTAGAGATCTACCCCGACTAGCGGACCGACGATACAATGAGCAGTTCTTC
few,TRBD1,TRBV19,TRBJ2-7,CASSSGTGGNEQYF,TGTGCCAGTAGCTCCGGGACAGGGGGCAACGAGCAGTACTTC
-,-,TRBV27,TRBJ2-7,CVSSQTGSSGGEQYF,TGTGTCAGCAGTCAGACAGGGTCTTCGGGGGGAGAGCAGTACTTC
-,TRBD1,TRBV7-8,TRBJ2-5,CARTRQGASETYF,TGTGCCAGAACGCGACAGGGGGCGTCTGAGACGTACTTC
-,-,TRBV5-6,TRBJ2-6,CASSYGVGVAGANVLTF,TGTGCCAGCAGCTATGGCGTGGGGGTGGCTGGGGCCAACGTCCTGACTTTC
once,-,TRBV20-1,TRBJ2-1,CSARANNEQFF,TGCAGTGCTAGGGCCAACAATGAGCAGTTCTTC
few,-,TRBV7-2,TRBJ2-7,CASSLVASTYEQYF,TGTGCCAGCAGCTTAGTAGCGTCCACCTACGAGCAGTACTTC
-,-,TRBV12-3/TRBV12-4,TRBJ1-5,CASQEINQPQHF,TGTGCCAGTCAGGAGATCAATCAGCCCCAGCATTTT
few,TRBD2,TRBV28,TRBJ2-5,CASSHLAGGKGTQYF,TGTGCCAGCAGCCATCTAGCGGGGGGCAAGGGGACCCAGTACTTC
-,TRBD2,TRBV7-6,TRBJ2-7,CASSVLAGGQDEQYF,TGTGCCAGCAGCGTCTTAGCGGGGGGGCAGGACGAGCAGTACTTC
few,-,TRBV7-6,TRBJ2-4,CASSFLAPSPTLAKNIQYF,TGTGCCAGCAGCTTTTTAGCGCCCTCCCCGACTCTAGCCAAAAACATTCAGTACTTC
once,-,TRBV7-9,TRBJ2-5,CASSLDRARSQYF,TGTGCCAGCAGCTTAGATCGAGCAAGGTCCCAGTACTTC
-,TRBD1,TRBV7-8,TRBJ1-6,CASSQLGQPINSPLHF,TGTGCCAGCAGCCAGCTGGGACAGCCGATTAATTCACCCCTCCACTTT
few,-,TRBV7-2,TRBJ2-2,CAIVTGKASGELFF,TGTGCCATCGTAACCGGGAAAGCTTCCGGGGAGCTGTTTTTT
few,-,TRBV30,TRBJ1-6,CAWMPPGESYNSPLHF,TGTGCCTGGATGCCCCCCGGGGAGTCCTATAATTCACCCCTCCACTTT
few,TRBD2,TRBV20-1,TRBJ2-1,CSGPSWGLAGVGGTNEQFF,TGCAGTGGGCCGAGTTGGGGACTAGCGGGAGTAGGGGGCACTAATGAGCAGTTCTTC
few,-,TRBV7-8,TRBJ2-1,CASGGGSYNEQFF,TGTGCCAGCGGAGGGGGCTCCTACAATGAGCAGTTCTTC
-,-,TRBV28,TRBJ2-2,CASSPSPNTGELFF,TGTGCCAGCAGTCCCTCTCCGAACACCGGGGAGCTGTTTTTT
-,-,TRBV7-2,TRBJ2-2,CASSLDALTRTGELFF,TGTGCCAGCAGCTTAGATGCGCTGACCCGGACCGGGGAGCTGTTTTTT
-,-,TRBV29-1,TRBJ2-6,CSVSAGSGANVLTF,TGCAGCGTTTCCGCAGGGTCCGGGGCCAACGTCCTGACTTTC
few,TRBD2,TRBV19,TRBJ2-1,CASDSGGSPSYNEQFF,TGTGCCAGTGATAGCGGGGGGTCTCCCTCCTACAATGAGCAGTTCTTC
-,TRBD1,TRBV10-3,TRBJ1-5,CAISAMGQGGNQPQHF,TGTGCCATCAGTGCCATGGGACAGGGAGGCAATCAGCCCCAGCATTTT
-,TRBD1,TRBV20-1,TRBJ1-5,CSATPVVAQGGSQPQHF,TGCAGTGCTACCCCGGTTGTCGCACAGGGGGGAAGTCAGCCCCAGCATTTT